This T cell receptor beta chain derives from a study of blood T cell repertoires in COVID-19. Whole-study context: The United States, Italy and Spain provided the acute and convalescent COVID-19 samples. PBMCs, B-cell-depleted T cells, or T cells provided the cDNA or gDNA that made up the material.

How the authors handled the data: The assay estimated nucleated cells by amplifying reference gene primers. Sequenced by immunoSEQ multiplex PCR; TCRdb stores in-frame clones only, minus some. From that table come the V and J calls and clone size; the DNA was used to work out D and trimming. The sample lists hundreds of thousands of clones, around 89% seen once, with roughly 4% in the top ten. This clone has a single count. The J segment lost 4 bases and the V segment lost 3 bases, leaving 15 bases of the junction unmatched. The CDR3 is 18 amino acids. Germline V lookup: CDR1 MNHNS, CDR2 SASEGT. Sequencing input: peripheral blood. The sequence was collected from a woman aged 30 to 39 with acute or convalescent COVID-19. This chain connects TRBV6-1 to TRBJ1-5; 7 positions agree with TRBD1. The chain's CDR3 is CASSEAPGQQRLNQPQHF. CDR3 sequence (DNA): TGTGCCAGCAGTGAGGCCCCGGGACAGCAAAGATTAAATCAGCCCCAGCATTTT.